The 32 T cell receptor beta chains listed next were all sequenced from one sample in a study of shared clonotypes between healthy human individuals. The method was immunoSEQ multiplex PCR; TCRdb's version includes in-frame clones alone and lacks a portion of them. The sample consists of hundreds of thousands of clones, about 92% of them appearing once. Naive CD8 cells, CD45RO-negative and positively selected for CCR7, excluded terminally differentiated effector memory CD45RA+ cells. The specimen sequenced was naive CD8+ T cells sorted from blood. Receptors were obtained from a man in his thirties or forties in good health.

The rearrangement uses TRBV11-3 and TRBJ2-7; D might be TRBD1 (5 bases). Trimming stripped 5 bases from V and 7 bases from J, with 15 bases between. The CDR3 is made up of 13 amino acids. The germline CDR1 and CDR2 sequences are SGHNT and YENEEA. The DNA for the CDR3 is TGTGCCAGCAGCCCCGACAGTCTTCAAGAGCAGTACTTC. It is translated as CASSPDSLQEQYF.

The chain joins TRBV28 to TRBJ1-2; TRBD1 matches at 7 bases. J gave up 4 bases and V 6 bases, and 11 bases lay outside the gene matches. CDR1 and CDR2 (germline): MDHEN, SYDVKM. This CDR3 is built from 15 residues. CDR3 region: CASSDTGDLLYGYTF. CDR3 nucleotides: TGTGCCAGCAGCGATACAGGGGACCTACTCTATGGCTACACCTTC.

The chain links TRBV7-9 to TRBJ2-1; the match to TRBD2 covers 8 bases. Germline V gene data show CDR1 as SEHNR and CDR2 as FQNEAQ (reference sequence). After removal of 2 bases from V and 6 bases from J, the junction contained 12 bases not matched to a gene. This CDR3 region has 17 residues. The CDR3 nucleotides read TGTGCCAGCAGCTTAAGTGAGCGGGAGCGCCTGGGCAATGAGCAGTTCTTC. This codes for CASSLSERERLGNEQFF.

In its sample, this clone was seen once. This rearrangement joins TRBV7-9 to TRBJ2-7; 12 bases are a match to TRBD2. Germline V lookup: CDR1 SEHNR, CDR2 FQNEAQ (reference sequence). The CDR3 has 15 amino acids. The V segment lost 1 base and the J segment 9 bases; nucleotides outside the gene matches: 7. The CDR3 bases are TGTGCCAGCAGCTTAGGACTAGCGGGAGTAATGGGGCAGTACTTC. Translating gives CASSLGLAGVMGQYF.

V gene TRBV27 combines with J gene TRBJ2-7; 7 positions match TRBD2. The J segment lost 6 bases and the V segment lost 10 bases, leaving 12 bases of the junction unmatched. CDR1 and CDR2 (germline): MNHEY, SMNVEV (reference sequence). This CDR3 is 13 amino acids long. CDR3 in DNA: TGTGCCACCGCCGAGACTAGCATTAGCGAGCAGTACTTC. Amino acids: CATAETSISEQYF.

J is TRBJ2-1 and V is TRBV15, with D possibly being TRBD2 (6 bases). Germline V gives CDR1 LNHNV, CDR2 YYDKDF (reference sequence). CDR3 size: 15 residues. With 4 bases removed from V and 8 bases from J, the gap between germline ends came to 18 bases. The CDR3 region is CATSIRGAAGYEQFF. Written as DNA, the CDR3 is TGTGCCACCAGCATTCGAGGGGCGGCGGGGTATGAGCAGTTCTTC.

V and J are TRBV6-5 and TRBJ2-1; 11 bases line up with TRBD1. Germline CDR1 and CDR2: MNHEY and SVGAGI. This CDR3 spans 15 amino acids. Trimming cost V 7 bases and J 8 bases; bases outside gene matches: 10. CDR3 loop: CASTKGTGGMDEQFF. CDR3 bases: TGTGCCAGCACGAAAGGGACAGGGGGTATGGATGAGCAGTTCTTC.

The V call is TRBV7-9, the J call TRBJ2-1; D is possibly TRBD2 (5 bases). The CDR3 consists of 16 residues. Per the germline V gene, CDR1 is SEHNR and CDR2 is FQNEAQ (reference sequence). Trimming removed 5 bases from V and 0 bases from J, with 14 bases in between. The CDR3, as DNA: TGTGCCAGCAGCCCAAAGGAGCGGAGCTCCTACAATGAGCAGTTCTTC. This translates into CASSPKERSSYNEQFF.

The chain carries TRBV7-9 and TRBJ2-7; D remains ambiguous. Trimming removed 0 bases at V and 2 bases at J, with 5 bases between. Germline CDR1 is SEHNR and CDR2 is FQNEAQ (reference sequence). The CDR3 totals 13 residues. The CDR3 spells CASSLALPYEQYF. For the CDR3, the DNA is TGTGCCAGCAGCTTAGCTCTTCCCTACGAGCAGTACTTC.

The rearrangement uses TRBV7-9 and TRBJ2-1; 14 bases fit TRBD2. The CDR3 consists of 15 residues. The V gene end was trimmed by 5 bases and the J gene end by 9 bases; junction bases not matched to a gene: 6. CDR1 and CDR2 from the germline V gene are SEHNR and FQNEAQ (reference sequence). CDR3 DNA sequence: TGTGCCAGCAGCACGGGACTAGCGGGAGCGATTGAGCAGTTCTTC. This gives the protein CASSTGLAGAIEQFF.

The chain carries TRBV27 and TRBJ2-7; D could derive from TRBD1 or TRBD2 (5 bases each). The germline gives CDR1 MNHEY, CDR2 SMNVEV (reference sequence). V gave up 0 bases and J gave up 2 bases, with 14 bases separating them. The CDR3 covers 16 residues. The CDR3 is CASSLSLGPPPYEQYF. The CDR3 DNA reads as TGTGCCAGCAGTTTATCGTTGGGACCACCTCCCTACGAGCAGTACTTC.

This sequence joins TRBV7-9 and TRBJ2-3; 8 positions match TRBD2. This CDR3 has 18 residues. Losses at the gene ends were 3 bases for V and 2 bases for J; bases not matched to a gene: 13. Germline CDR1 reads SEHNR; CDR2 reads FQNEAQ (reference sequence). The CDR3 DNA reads TGTGCCAGCAGCTTGGGGCCAAGCGGGAGTTGGGACACAGATACGCAGTATTTT. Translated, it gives CASSLGPSGSWDTDTQYF.

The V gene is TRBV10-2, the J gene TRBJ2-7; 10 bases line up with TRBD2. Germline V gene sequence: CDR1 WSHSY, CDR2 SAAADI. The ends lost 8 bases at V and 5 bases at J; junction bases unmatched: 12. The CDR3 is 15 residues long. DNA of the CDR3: TGCGCCAGCTATAACCCCCTAGCGGGAGATAACGAGCAGTACTTC. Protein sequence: CASYNPLAGDNEQYF.

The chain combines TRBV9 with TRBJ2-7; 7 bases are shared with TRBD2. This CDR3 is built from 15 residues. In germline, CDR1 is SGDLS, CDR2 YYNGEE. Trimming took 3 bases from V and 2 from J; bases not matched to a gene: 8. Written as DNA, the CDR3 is TGTGCCAGCAGCGCGGCTAGCGGAAGGGCCTACGAGCAGTACTTC. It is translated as CASSAASGRAYEQYF.

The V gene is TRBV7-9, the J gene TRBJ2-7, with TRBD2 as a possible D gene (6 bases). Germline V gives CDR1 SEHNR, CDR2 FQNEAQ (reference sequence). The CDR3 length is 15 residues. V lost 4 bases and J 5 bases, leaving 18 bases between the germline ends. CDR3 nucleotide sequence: TGTGCCAGCAGCTCTTTTAGCGGCGTGGGGGACGAGCAGTACTTC. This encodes CASSSFSGVGDEQYF.

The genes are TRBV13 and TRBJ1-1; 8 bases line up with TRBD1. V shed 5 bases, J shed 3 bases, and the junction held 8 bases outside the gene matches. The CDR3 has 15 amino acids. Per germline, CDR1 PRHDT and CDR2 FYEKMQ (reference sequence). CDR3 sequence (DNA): TGTGCCAGCAGCCTCCCGACAGGGGAGCACACTGAAGCTTTCTTT. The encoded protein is CASSLPTGEHTEAFF. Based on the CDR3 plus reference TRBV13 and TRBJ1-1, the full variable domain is AAGVIQSPRHLIKEKRETATLKCYPIPRHDTVYWYQQGPGQDPQFLISFYEKMQSDKGSIPDRFSAQQFSDYHSELNMSSLELGDSALYFCASSLPTGEHTEAFFGQGTRLTVV.

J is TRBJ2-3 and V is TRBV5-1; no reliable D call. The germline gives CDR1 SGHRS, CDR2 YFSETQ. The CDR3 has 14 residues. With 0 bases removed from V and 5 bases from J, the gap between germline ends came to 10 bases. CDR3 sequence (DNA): TGCGCCAGCAGCTTGGAAGGGTTGGGAGATACGCAGTATTTT. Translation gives CASSLEGLGDTQYF.

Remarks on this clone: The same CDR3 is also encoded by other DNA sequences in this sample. The CDR3 DNA reads as TGTGCCAGCAGCCAGTCCTACGAGCAGTACTTC. The encoded protein is CASSQSYEQYF. The chain combines TRBV14 with TRBJ2-7; D unclear. With 3 bases removed from V and 1 base from J, the gap between germline ends came to 1 base. The CDR3 contains 11 residues. CDR1 is SGHDN, CDR2 FVKESK, per germline.

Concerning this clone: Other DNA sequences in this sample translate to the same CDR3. This CDR3 reads CASSYGGTDTQYF. The CDR3 DNA reads TGTGCCAGCAGTTATGGTGGCACAGATACGCAGTATTTT. J is TRBJ2-3 and V is TRBV6-6; D unclear. The CDR3 has 13 amino acids. Per germline, CDR1 MNHNY and CDR2 SVGAGI (reference sequence). Trimming cost V 3 bases and J 1 base, with 5 bases left between them.

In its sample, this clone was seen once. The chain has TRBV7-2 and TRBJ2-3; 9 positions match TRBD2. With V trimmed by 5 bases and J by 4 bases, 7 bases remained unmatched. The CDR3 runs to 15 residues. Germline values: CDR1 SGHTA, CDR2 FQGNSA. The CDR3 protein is CASSPGLASADTQYF. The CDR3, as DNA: TGTGCCAGCAGCCCCGGACTAGCGAGCGCAGATACGCAGTATTTT. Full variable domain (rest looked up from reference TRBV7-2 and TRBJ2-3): GAGVSQSPSNKVTEKGKDVELRCDPISGHTALYWYRQSLGQGLEFLIYFQGNSAPDKSGLPSDRFSAERTGGSVSTLTIQRTQQEDSAVYLCASSPGLASADTQYFGPGTRLTVL.

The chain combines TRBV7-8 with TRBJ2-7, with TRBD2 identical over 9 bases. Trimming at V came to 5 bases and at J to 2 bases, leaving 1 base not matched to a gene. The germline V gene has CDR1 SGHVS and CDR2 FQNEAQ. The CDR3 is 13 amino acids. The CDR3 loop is CASSRLAAYEQYF. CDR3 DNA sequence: TGTGCCAGCAGCCGACTAGCGGCCTACGAGCAGTACTTC.

The CDR3: CASTPPAGDPYEQYF. CDR3 nucleotides: TGTGCCAGCACCCCCCCCGCAGGAGATCCATACGAGCAGTACTTC. The chain combines TRBV7-9 with TRBJ2-7; D gene uncertain. Germline-derived CDR1 and CDR2 are SEHNR and FQNEAQ (reference sequence). V gave up 7 bases and J gave up 4 bases, with 20 bases separating them. There are 15 residues in the CDR3.

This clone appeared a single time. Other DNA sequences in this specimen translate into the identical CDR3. The CDR3 DNA reads as TGTGCCAGCAGTTTAGGCGGGAGGTCTTACGAGCAGTACTTC. Translating it yields CASSLGGRSYEQYF. The chain employs TRBV27 and TRBJ2-7; 8 positions match TRBD2. V was pared by 2 bases and J by 4 bases, with 4 bases of the junction left unmatched. The germline V gene encodes CDR1 MNHEY and CDR2 SMNVEV (reference sequence). The CDR3 has 14 residues.

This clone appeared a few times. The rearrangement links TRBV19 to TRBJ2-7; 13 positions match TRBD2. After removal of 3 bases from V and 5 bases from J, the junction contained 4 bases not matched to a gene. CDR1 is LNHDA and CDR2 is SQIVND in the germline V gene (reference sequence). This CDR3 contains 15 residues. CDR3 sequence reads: CASSMTSGRFNEQYF. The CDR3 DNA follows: TGTGCCAGTAGTATGACTAGCGGGAGGTTCAACGAGCAGTACTTC.

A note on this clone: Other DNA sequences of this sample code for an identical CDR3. CDR3 loop: CASSSTRNSYNEQFF. CDR3 nucleotides: TGTGCCAGCAGCTCCACTAGGAACTCCTACAATGAGCAGTTCTTC. The chain couples TRBV7-9 to TRBJ2-1; D perhaps matches TRBD2 (5 bases). The V gene's germline CDR1 is SEHNR and CDR2 FQNEAQ (reference sequence). This CDR3 spans 15 amino acids. Trimming stripped 4 bases from V and 0 bases from J, with 10 bases between.

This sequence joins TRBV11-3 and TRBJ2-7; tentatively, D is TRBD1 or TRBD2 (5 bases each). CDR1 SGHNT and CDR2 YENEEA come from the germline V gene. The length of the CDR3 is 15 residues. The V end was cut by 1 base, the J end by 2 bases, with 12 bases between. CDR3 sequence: CASSLGGGSTYEQYF. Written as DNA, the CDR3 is TGTGCCAGCAGCTTAGGTGGGGGAAGTACCTACGAGCAGTACTTC.

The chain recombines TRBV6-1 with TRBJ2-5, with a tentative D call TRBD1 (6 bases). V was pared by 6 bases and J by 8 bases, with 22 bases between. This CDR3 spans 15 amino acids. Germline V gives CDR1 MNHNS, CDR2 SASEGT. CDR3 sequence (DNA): TGTGCCAGCAGAGAGATTGTAGGACAGCCCAGAACCCAGTACTTC. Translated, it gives CASREIVGQPRTQYF.

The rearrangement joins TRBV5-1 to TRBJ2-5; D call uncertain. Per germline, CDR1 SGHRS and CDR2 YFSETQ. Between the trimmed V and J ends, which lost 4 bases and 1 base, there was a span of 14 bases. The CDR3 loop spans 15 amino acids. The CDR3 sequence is CASSKTYRLQETQYF. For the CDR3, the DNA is TGCGCCAGCAGCAAAACTTATCGGCTCCAAGAGACCCAGTACTTC.

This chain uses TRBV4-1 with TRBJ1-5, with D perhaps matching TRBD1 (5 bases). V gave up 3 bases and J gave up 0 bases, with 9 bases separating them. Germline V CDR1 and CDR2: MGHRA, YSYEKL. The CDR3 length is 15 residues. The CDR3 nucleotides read TGCGCCAGCAGCCAGACAGTAAATAGCAATCAGCCCCAGCATTTT. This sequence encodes CASSQTVNSNQPQHF.

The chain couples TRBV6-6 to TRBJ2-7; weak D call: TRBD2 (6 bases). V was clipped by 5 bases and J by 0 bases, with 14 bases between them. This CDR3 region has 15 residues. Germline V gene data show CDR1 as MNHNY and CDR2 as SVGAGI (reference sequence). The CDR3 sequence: CASSQPGTPSYEQYF. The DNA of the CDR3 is TGTGCCAGCAGTCAGCCCGGGACTCCCTCCTACGAGCAGTACTTC.

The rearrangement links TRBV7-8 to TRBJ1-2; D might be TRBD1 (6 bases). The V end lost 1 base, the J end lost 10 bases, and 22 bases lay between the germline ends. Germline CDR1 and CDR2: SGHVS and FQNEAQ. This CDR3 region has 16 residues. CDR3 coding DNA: TGTGCCAGCAGCTTAGGCCTTACGAAGACAGGAAAATTCTACACCTTC. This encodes CASSLGLTKTGKFYTF.

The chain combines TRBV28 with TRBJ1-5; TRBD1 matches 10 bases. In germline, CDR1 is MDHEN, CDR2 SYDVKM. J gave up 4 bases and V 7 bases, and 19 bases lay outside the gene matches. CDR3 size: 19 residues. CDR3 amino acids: CASTLVRGGQGYLNQPQHF. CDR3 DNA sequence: TGTGCCAGCACCCTTGTAAGGGGGGGACAGGGGTACTTGAATCAGCCCCAGCATTTT.